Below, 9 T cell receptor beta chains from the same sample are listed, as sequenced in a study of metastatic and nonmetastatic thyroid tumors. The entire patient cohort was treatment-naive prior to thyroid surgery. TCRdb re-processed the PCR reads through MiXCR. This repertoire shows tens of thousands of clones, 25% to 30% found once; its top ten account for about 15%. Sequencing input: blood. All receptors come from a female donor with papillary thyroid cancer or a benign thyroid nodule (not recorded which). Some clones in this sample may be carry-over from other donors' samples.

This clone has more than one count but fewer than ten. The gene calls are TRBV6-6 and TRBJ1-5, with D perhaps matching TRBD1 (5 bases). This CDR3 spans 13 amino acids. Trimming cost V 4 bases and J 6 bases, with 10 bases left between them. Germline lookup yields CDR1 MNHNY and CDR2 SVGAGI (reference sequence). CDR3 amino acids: CASSLHGGQPQHF. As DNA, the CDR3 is TGTGCCAGCAGTTTGCACGGGGGTCAGCCCCAGCATTTT.

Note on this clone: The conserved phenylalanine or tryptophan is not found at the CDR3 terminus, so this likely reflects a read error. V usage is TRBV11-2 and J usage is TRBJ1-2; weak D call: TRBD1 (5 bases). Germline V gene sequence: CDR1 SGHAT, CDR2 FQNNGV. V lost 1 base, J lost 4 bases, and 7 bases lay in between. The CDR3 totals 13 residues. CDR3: CASSLGGGYGYTL. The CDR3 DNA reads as TGTGCCAGCAGCTTAGGGGGCGGCTATGGCTACACCCTC.

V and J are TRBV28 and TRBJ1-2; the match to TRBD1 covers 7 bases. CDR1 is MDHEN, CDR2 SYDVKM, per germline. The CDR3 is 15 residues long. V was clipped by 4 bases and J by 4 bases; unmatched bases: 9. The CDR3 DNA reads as TGTGCCAGCAGTTCGGGGCAGGGGGTGGGCTATGGCTACACCTTC. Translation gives CASSSGQGVGYGYTF.

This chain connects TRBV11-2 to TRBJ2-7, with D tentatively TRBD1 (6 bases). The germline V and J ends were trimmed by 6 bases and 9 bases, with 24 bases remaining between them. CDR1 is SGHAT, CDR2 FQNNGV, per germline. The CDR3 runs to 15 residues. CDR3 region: CASSRTDSTGFGQYF. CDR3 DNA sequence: TGTGCCAGCAGTCGAACGGATAGTACAGGGTTCGGGCAGTACTTC.

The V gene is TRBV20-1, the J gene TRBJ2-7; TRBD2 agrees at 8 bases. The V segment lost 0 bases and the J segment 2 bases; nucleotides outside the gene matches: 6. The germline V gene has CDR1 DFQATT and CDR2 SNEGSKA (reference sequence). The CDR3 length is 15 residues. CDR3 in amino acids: CSARDLERETYEQYF. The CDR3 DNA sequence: TGCAGTGCTAGAGATCTCGAGCGGGAGACCTACGAGCAGTACTTC.

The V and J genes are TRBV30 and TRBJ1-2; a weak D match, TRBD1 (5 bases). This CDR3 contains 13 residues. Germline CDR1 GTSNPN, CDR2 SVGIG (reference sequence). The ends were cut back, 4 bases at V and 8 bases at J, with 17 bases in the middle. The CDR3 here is CAWTGGVVDGYTF. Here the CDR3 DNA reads TGTGCCTGGACCGGGGGAGTAGTCGACGGCTACACCTTC.

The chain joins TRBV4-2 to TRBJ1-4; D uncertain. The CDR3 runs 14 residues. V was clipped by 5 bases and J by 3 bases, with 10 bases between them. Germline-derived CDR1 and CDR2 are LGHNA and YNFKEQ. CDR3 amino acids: CASSSGEANEKLFF. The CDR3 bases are TGTGCCAGCAGCAGTGGGGAAGCTAATGAAAAACTGTTTTTT.

The CDR3 DNA follows: TGTGCCAGCAGCTTACCGCGTAGACGACCCACTGAAGCTTTCTTT. It specifies CASSLPRRRPTEAFF. The rearrangement joins TRBV11-1 to TRBJ1-1; D uncertain. V was cut by 2 bases and J by 4 bases, with 14 bases left in between. The CDR3 runs 15 residues. The germline V gene has CDR1 SGHAT and CDR2 FQDESV (reference sequence).

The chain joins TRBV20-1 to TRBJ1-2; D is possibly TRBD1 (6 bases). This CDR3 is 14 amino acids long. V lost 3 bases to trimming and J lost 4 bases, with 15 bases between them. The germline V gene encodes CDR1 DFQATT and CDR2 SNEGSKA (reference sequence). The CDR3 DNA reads TGCAGTGCTAGGCGGGGGGGGCGGACCTATGGCTACACCTTC. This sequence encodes CSARRGGRTYGYTF.